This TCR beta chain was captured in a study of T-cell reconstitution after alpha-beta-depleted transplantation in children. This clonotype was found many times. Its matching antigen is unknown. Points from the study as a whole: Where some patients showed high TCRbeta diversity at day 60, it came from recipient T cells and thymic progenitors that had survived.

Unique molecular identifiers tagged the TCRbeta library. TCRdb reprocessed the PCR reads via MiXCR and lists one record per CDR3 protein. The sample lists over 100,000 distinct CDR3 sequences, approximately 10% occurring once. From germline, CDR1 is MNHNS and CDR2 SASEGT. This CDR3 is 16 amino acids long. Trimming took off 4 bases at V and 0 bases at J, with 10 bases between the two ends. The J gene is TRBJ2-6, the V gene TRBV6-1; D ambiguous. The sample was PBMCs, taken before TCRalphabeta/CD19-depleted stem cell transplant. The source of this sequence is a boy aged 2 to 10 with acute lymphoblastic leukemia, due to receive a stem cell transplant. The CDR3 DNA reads TGTGCCAGCAGTGGGACCGGAAACTCTGGGGCCAACGTCCTGACTTTC. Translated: CASSGTGNSGANVLTF.